This T cell receptor (beta chain) comes out of a study of Graves' ophthalmopathy and Graves' hyperthyroidism. The study, taken as a whole, reports: The 13-signature model separated ophthalmopathy from stable hyperthyroidism at almost 90% sensitivity and approximately 79% specificity.

Participants with hyperthyroidism, aged 18 to 65, were newly diagnosed with under 2 months' duration. Patients were left out if they had other autoimmune diseases, uncontrolled infections, pregnancy or lactation. Orbital computed tomography, together with clinical symptoms, serum thyroxine, TRAb and thyroid ultrasound, was used for diagnosis. This clonotype appeared many times. The target antigen is unknown. Amplifying from RNA transcripts, the study obtained TCR beta CDR3 regions. Second-round multiplex PCR came after a first-round RT-PCR that employed HTBI primers. TCRdb re-called the multiplex PCR reads through MiXCR, storing one row per CDR3 protein. This table holds over a million distinct CDR3 sequences, about 35% found once. The specimen sequenced was peripheral blood or thyroid tissue (not recorded which). The TCR was taken from an adult man with Graves' hyperthyroidism.

The CDR3 nucleotides read TGTGCCAGCAGCCACCGGGGGGCCAACACCGGGGAGCTGTTTTTT. Its translation: CASSHRGANTGELFF. The V gene is TRBV14, the J gene TRBJ2-2; tentatively, D is TRBD2 (7 bases). The CDR3 has 15 residues. Trimming removed 3 bases at V and 2 bases at J, with 10 bases between. CDR1 is SGHDN, CDR2 FVKESK, per germline.